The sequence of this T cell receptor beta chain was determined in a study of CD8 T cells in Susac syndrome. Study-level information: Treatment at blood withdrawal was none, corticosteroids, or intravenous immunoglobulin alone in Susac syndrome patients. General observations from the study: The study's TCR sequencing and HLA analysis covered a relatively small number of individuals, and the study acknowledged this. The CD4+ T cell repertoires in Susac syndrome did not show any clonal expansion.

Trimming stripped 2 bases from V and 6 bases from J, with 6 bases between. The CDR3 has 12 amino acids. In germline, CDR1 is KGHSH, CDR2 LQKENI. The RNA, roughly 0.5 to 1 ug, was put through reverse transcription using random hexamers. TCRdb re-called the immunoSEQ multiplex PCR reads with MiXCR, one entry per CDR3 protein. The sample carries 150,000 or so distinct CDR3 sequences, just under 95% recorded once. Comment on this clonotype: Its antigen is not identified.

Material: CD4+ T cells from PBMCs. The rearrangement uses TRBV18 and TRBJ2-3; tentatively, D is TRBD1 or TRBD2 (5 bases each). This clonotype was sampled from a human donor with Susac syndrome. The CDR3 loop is CASSPWGDTQYF. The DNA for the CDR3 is TGTGCCAGCTCACCATGGGGGGATACGCAGTATTTT. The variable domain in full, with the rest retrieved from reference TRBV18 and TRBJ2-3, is NAGVMQNPRHLVRRRGQEARLRCSPMKGHSHVYWYRQLPEEGLKFMVYLQKENIIDESGMPKERFSAEFPKEGPSILRIQQVVRGDSAAYFCASSPWGDTQYFGPGTRLTVL.